The 12 T cell receptor beta chains given below trace back to one sample, sequenced in a study of identical twins (dated by TCRdb to about 2016). The library came from 5' RACE. Sequencing instrument: Illumina HiSeq 2000. TCRdb trimmed public reads at Q25 via fastp, called clones via MiXCR and kept in-frame beta chains. One record per CDR3 amino acid sequence lists the most common genes and DNA. In all, the sample holds some 710,000 distinct CDR3 sequences, and roughly 6% of those were seen once. 1.5% to 2% of the sample comes from the top ten. Sequencing was performed on naive T cells sorted from blood. The cell subset or site label on this specimen signifies: cells isolated with a human naive T-cell isolation kit. All receptors derive from a man aged 18 to 30 in good health.

The chain recombines TRBV7-9 with TRBJ2-1; D is ambiguous. Germline loops: CDR1 SEHNR, CDR2 FQNEAQ (reference sequence). This CDR3 region has 16 residues. The V and J ends lost 1 base and 6 bases respectively, with 16 bases between them. The CDR3 sequence: CASSLVPVGLLNEQFF. DNA of the CDR3: TGTGCCAGCAGCTTAGTCCCGGTAGGTTTACTCAATGAGCAGTTCTTC.

This chain joins TRBV7-9 and TRBJ2-1; 9 nucleotides align to TRBD1. Germline loops: CDR1 SEHNR, CDR2 FQNEAQ (reference sequence). V lost 6 bases, J lost 8 bases, and 14 bases stayed unmatched. The CDR3 extends over 16 amino acids. The CDR3 sequence: CASRRAGTGSIHEQFF. CDR3 sequence (DNA): TGTGCCAGCAGAAGAGCCGGGACAGGGAGTATACATGAGCAGTTCTTC.

V is TRBV5-1 and J is TRBJ2-5; D is possibly TRBD2 (6 bases). CDR3 length: 16 residues. V shed 7 bases and J shed 5 bases, with 24 bases lying between them. Germline V CDR1 and CDR2: SGHRS, YFSETQ. The CDR3 DNA sequence: TGCGCCAGCGGTCCGGGACTTAAGACGGGAGCGGAGACCCAGTACTTC. Encoded protein: CASGPGLKTGAETQYF. Complete variable domain (other parts from reference TRBV5-1 and TRBJ2-5): KAGVTQTPRYLIKTRGQQVTLSCSPISGHRSVSWYQQTPGQGLQFLFEYFSETQRNKGNFPGRFSGRQFSNSRSEMNVSTLELGDSALYLCASGPGLKTGAETQYFGPGTRLLVL.

This clonotype was detected a few times. The chain is built from TRBV9 and TRBJ2-1, with TRBD2 identical over 9 bases. With 2 bases clipped from V and 8 bases from J, the junction kept 8 bases outside the gene matches. This CDR3 has 15 amino acids. Germline lookup yields CDR1 SGDLS and CDR2 YYNGEE. The CDR3: CASSVAGGPSYEQFF. The DNA for the CDR3 is TGTGCCAGCAGCGTGGCGGGAGGGCCGTCGTATGAGCAGTTCTTC.

In its sample, this clonotype was seen many times. The genes are TRBV24-1 and TRBJ2-1; tentatively, D is TRBD2 (7 bases). This CDR3 region has 14 residues. CDR1 is KGHDR and CDR2 is SFDVKD in the germline V gene. Trimming took off 6 bases at V and 6 bases at J, with 14 bases between the two ends. The CDR3 is CATSRGEGGNEQFF. The DNA of the CDR3 is TGTGCCACCAGTAGGGGGGAGGGAGGCAATGAGCAGTTCTTC.

This clonotype came up many times. The chain recombines TRBV20-1 with TRBJ1-5; D perhaps matches TRBD1 (5 bases). From germline, CDR1 is DFQATT and CDR2 SNEGSKA (reference sequence). The CDR3 runs to 14 residues. V shed 1 base and J shed 1 base, with 8 bases lying between them. The CDR3: CSARVGGSNQPQHF. CDR3 in DNA: TGCAGTGCTAGAGTCGGGGGGAGCAATCAGCCCCAGCATTTT.

This clonotype was detected ten times or more. The chain combines TRBV6-5 with TRBJ1-4; a weak D match, TRBD1 (5 bases). The CDR3 is 15 amino acids. V lost 3 bases to trimming and J lost 2 bases, with 10 bases between them. The germline V gene encodes CDR1 MNHEY and CDR2 SVGAGI. The CDR3 protein is CASSYTGGTNEKLFF. The DNA for the CDR3 is TGTGCCAGCAGTTATACGGGGGGGACTAATGAAAAACTGTTTTTT.

This clonotype was observed at least ten times. This rearrangement joins TRBV6-2 or TRBV6-3 to TRBJ2-3; D may be TRBD2 (6 bases). This CDR3 has 15 amino acids. Trimming removed 2 bases at V and 5 bases at J, with 14 bases between. CDR1 is MNHEY, CDR2 SVGEGT, per germline. The CDR3 sequence is CASSYGPGGVDTQYF. CDR3 nucleotides: TGTGCCAGCAGTTACGGGCCCGGCGGGGTAGATACGCAGTATTTT.

At least ten counts were recorded for this clonotype. V and J are TRBV12-3 or TRBV12-4 and TRBJ1-2; no clear D gene. CDR3 length: 14 amino acids. V was trimmed by 6 bases and J by 4 bases, leaving 15 bases between them. CDR3 protein: CASSPGRKAYGYTF. The CDR3, as DNA: TGTGCCAGCAGCCCTGGACGGAAGGCCTATGGCTACACCTTC.

In its sample, this clonotype was seen many times. V gene TRBV20-1 combines with J gene TRBJ1-3; D is unresolved. Germline V lookup: CDR1 DFQATT, CDR2 SNEGSKA (reference sequence). Trimming removed 4 bases from V and 0 bases from J, with 13 bases in between. This CDR3 is built from 15 residues. Written as DNA, the CDR3 is TGCAGTGCTACTCCGACGGCTAACTCTGGAAACACCATATATTTT. Translating it yields CSATPTANSGNTIYF.

The sample holds many counts of this clonotype. The genes are TRBV3-1 and TRBJ1-2; D call uncertain. CDR1 and CDR2 (germline): LGHDT, YNNKEL (reference sequence). Trimming took off 0 bases at V and 8 bases at J, with 10 bases between the two ends. The CDR3 is made up of 13 amino acids. CDR3 DNA sequence: TGTGCCAGCAGCCAAGATAAGGGTGACGGCTACACCTTC. Protein sequence: CASSQDKGDGYTF. The full variable domain, in which reference TRBV3-1 and TRBJ1-2 provide the parts outside the CDR3, is DTAVSQTPKYLVTQMGNDKSIKCEQNLGHDTMYWYKQDSKKFLKIMFSYNNKELIINETVPNRFSPKSPDKAHLNLHINSLELGDSAVYFCASSQDKGDGYTFGSGTRLTVV.

Comment on this clonotype: This may arise from a read error, as a much more abundant clone is one base away. The chain joins TRBV15 to TRBJ2-7; tentative D call: TRBD2 (6 bases). CDR3 length: 13 amino acids. Per the germline V gene, CDR1 is LNHNV and CDR2 is YYDKDF (reference sequence). As DNA, the CDR3 is TGTGCCACCAGCAGCATGGGACTGGGCGAGCAGGACTTC. It yields the protein CATSSMGLGEQDF.